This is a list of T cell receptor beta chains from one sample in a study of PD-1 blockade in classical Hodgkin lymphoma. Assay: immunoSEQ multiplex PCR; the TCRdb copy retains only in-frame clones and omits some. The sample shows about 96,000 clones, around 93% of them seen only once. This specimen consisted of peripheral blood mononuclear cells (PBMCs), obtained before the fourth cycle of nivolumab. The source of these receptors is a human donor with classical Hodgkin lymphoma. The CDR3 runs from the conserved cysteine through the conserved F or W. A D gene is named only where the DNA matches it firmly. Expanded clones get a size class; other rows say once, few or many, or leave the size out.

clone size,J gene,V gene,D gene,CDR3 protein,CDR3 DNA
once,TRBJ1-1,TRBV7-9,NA,CASSRREGPAFF,TGTGCCAGCAGCCGCCGTGAGGGCCCAGCTTTCTTT
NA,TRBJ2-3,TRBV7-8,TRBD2,CASSLEVSGIGSDTQYF,TGTGCCAGCAGCTTAGAGGTTAGCGGGATAGGATCAGATACGCAGTATTTT
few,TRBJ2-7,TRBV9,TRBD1,CASSARDRGGEQYF,TGTGCCAGCAGCGCAAGGGACAGGGGGGGCGAGCAGTACTTC
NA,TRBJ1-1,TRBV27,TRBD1,CASSRTGGVGFF,TGTGCCAGCAGTCGTACAGGGGGCGTCGGTTTCTTT
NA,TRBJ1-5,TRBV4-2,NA,CASSQDGHGSNQPQHF,TGTGCCAGCAGCCAAGATGGCCACGGAAGCAATCAGCCCCAGCATTTT
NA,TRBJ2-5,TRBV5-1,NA,CASSLAPTQETQYF,TGCGCCAGCAGCTTGGCGCCAACACAAGAGACCCAGTACTTC
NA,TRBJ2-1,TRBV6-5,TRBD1,CASSYSRTGVNEQFF,TGTGCCAGCAGTTACTCAAGGACAGGCGTCAATGAGCAGTTCTTC
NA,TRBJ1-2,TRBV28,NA,CASSFYLNYGYTF,TGTGCCAGCAGTTTCTACTTAAACTATGGCTACACCTTC
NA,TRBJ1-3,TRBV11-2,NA,CASSPQDTIYF,TGTGCCAGCAGCCCCCAAGACACCATATATTTT
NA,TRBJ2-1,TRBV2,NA,CASRSSPAYNEQFF,TGTGCCAGCAGGAGTTCGCCGGCGTACAATGAGCAGTTCTTC
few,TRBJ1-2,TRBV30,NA,CAWTLSPAGAGYTF,TGTGCCTGGACCCTGAGCCCCGCAGGGGCGGGCTACACCTTC
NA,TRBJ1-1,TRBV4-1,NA,CASSQDPPGDWLGTEAFF,TGCGCCAGCAGCCAAGACCCCCCCGGGGATTGGTTAGGCACTGAAGCTTTCTTT
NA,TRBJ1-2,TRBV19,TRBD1,CASSIPGQYLGGYTF,TGTGCCAGTAGTATCCCGGGACAGTACCTCGGTGGCTACACCTTC
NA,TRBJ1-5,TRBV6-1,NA,CASSEGTDYSNQPQHF,TGTGCCAGCAGTGAAGGTACCGATTATAGCAATCAGCCCCAGCATTTT
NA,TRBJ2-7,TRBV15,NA,CATSRDTGREQYF,TGTGCCACCAGCAGAGATACCGGAAGGGAGCAGTACTTC
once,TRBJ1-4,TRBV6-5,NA,CASSYSGPGHNEKLFF,TGTGCCAGCAGTTACTCCGGTCCAGGGCATAATGAAAAACTGTTTTTT
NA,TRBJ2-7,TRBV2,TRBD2,CASSELAGGPYEQYF,TGTGCCAGCAGTGAACTAGCGGGAGGGCCCTACGAGCAGTACTTC
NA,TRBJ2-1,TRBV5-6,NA,CASSFYKGRSYNEQFF,TGTGCCAGCAGCTTTTATAAGGGTCGCTCCTACAATGAGCAGTTCTTC
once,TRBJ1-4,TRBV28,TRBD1,CASSFGTVFATNEKLFF,TGTGCCAGCAGTTTTGGGACAGTCTTCGCAACTAATGAAAAACTGTTTTTT
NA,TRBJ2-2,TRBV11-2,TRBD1,CASSQSTGAWELFF,TGTGCCAGCAGCCAATCGACAGGGGCTTGGGAGCTGTTTTTT
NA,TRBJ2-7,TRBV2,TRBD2,CASRSTSGDEQYF,TGTGCCAGCAGATCTACTAGCGGAGACGAGCAGTACTTC
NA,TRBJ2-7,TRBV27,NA,CASSYGGRSYEQYF,TGTGCCAGCAGTTATGGGGGCCGCTCCTACGAGCAGTACTTC
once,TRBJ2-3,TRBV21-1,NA,CASSKFQAGRGDTQYF,TGTGCCAGCAGCAAATTCCAAGCCGGGAGGGGGGATACGCAGTATTTT
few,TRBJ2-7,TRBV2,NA,CATLTGYEQYF,TGTGCCACCCTGACAGGCTACGAGCAGTACTTC
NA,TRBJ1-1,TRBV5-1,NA,CASSLQGNTEAFF,TGCGCCAGCAGCTTGCAGGGGAACACTGAAGCTTTCTTT
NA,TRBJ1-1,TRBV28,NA,CASSLLGPMNTEAFF,TGTGCCAGCAGTTTGCTGGGGCCGATGAACACTGAAGCTTTCTTT
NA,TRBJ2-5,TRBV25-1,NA,CASRYQETQYF,TGTGCCAGCAGGTACCAAGAGACCCAGTACTTC
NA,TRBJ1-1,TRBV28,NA,CASSLQQPYSTEAFF,TGTGCCAGCAGTTTACAACAGCCCTATAGCACTGAAGCTTTCTTT
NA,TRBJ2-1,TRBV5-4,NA,CASSFSFNEQFF,TGTGCCAGCAGCTTTTCATTCAATGAGCAGTTCTTC
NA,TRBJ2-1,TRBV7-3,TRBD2,CASSLAGGYYNEQFF,TGTGCCAGCAGCCTAGCGGGAGGGTACTACAATGAGCAGTTCTTC
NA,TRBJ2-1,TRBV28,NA,CASSFGDRSNEQFF,TGTGCCAGCAGTTTCGGTGACAGGAGCAATGAGCAGTTCTTC
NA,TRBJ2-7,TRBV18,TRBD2,CASSPSGRYEQYF,TGTGCCAGCTCACCTAGCGGGAGATACGAGCAGTACTTC
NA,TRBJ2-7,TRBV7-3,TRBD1,CASSSDRSYEQYF,TGTGCCAGCAGCTCGGACAGGTCCTACGAGCAGTACTTC
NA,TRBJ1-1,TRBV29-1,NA,CSAPEVANTEAFF,TGCAGCGCCCCGGAGGTAGCGAACACTGAAGCTTTCTTT
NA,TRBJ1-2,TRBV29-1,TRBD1,CSVGVSGTGDVYGYTF,TGCAGCGTTGGGGTATCCGGGACAGGGGACGTCTATGGCTACACCTTC
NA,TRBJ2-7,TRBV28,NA,CASSSKYSGEQYF,TGTGCCAGCAGTTCAAAGTATAGCGGCGAGCAGTACTTC
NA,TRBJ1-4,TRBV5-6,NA,CASSLGGRAEKLFF,TGTGCCAGCAGCTTGGGGGGGAGGGCCGAAAAACTGTTTTTT
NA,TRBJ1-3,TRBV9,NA,CASSVNNVAGNTIYF,TGTGCCAGCAGCGTCAACAATGTGGCTGGAAACACCATATATTTT
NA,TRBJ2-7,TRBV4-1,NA,CASSQGDVGTPSYEQYF,TGCGCCAGCAGCCAAGGGGATGTGGGGACCCCCTCCTACGAGCAGTACTTC
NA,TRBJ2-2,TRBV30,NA,CAWSSLGGTGELFF,TGTGCCTGGAGCAGTCTTGGAGGCACCGGGGAGCTGTTTTTT
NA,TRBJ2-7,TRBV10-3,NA,CAISRGLGGPLGEQYF,TGTGCCATCAGCCGGGGGCTCGGAGGCCCCTTAGGCGAGCAGTACTTC
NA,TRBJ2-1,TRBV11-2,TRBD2,CASSLTPGIAGYKNEQFF,TGTGCCAGCAGCTTAACACCGGGGATAGCGGGATATAAGAATGAGCAGTTCTTC
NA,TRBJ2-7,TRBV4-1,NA,CASSARDGPYEQYF,TGCGCCAGCTCAGCCAGGGACGGACCCTACGAGCAGTACTTC
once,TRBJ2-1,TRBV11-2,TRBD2,CASNLGRGSDEQFF,TGTGCCAGCAATTTGGGGCGGGGGAGCGATGAGCAGTTCTTC
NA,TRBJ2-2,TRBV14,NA,CASSQDRGRTNTGELFF,TGTGCCAGCAGCCAAGACCGGGGCAGGACCAACACCGGGGAGCTGTTTTTT
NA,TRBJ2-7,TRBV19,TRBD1,CASTRDSDSYEQYF,TGTGCCAGTACGAGGGACAGCGACTCCTACGAGCAGTACTTC
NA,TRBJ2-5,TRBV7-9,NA,CASSHRETQYF,TGTGCCAGCAGCCATCGGGAGACCCAGTACTTC
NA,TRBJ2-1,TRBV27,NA,CASTAYNEQFF,TGTGCCAGCACTGCGTACAATGAGCAGTTCTTC
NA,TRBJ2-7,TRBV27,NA,CASSLVAVSREQYF,TGTGCCAGCAGTTTGGTAGCGGTAAGTCGGGAGCAGTACTTC
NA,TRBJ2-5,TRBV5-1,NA,CASTNGGPQETQYF,TGCGCCAGCACCAACGGGGGGCCCCAAGAGACCCAGTACTTC
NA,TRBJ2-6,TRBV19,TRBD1,CASAGTGAGGANVLTF,TGTGCCAGCGCCGGGACAGGGGCAGGCGGGGCCAACGTCCTGACTTTC
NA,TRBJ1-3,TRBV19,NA,CASSGIIVGTPGNTIYF,TGTGCCAGTAGTGGGATAATTGTGGGGACACCTGGAAACACCATATATTTT